These 27 T cell receptor beta chains were all obtained from the same sample, sequenced in a study of metastatic and nonmetastatic thyroid tumors. TCRdb redid the clone calls on the PCR reads using MiXCR. Among around 15,000 clones listed, around a third were seen once. Thyroid surgery had not been preceded by any treatment in any patient. Input material: tumor tissue. Every receptor here comes from a male donor with papillary thyroid cancer or a benign thyroid nodule (not recorded which). Some clones in this sample may be carry-over from other donors' samples.

This clone was counted many times. The J gene is TRBJ1-2, the V gene TRBV28, with D uncertain. This CDR3 contains 13 residues. V was clipped by 1 base and J by 8 bases, with 11 bases between them. Germline CDR1 reads MDHEN; CDR2 reads SYDVKM. CDR3 DNA: TGTGCCAGCAGTTTATCCCCGACGTGGGGCTACACCTTC. This sequence encodes CASSLSPTWGYTF.

This clone was observed many times. The rearrangement uses TRBV28 and TRBJ2-7; D not certain. Germline V gives CDR1 MDHEN, CDR2 SYDVKM. Trimming shortened V by 7 bases and J by 5 bases, and 18 bases separated the two germline ends. The CDR3 sequence is 14 residues long. The CDR3 nucleotides are TGTGCCAGCAACACCCATGGTGGTCTTGACGAGCAGTACTTC. This sequence encodes CASNTHGGLDEQYF.

This clone has a handful of counts. Within the sample, other DNA sequences also encode this same CDR3. This chain uses TRBV28 with TRBJ2-2; no reliable D call. This CDR3 region has 13 residues. Looked up from germline, CDR1 is MDHEN and CDR2 is SYDVKM. The V and J ends lost 1 base and 6 bases respectively, with 6 bases between them. The CDR3 spells CASSLFWSGELFF. CDR3 DNA: TGTGCCAGCAGTTTATTTTGGTCCGGGGAGCTGTTTTTT.

This clone occurred a few times. This chain joins TRBV6-4 and TRBJ2-3, with unresolved D. The V gene's germline CDR1 is MRHNA and CDR2 SNTAGT. V was trimmed by 2 bases and J by 4 bases, leaving 7 bases between them. CDR3 length: 13 residues. The CDR3 sequence: CASSDSSADTQYF. The CDR3 DNA is TGTGCCAGCAGTGACAGTTCGGCAGATACGCAGTATTTT.

On this clone: The junction shows a germline mismatch at one end, possibly a read error. The chain carries TRBV20-1 and TRBJ1-2; unclear D gene. The CDR3 spans 13 residues. The germline V gene encodes CDR1 DFQATT and CDR2 SNEGSKA (reference sequence). The CDR3 coding sequence is TGCAGTGCTAGCTCCTCTGAGACCTATGGCTACGACTTC. Protein sequence: CSASSSETYGYDF.

The rearrangement joins TRBV11-1 to TRBJ1-1; 10 bases are shared with TRBD1. This CDR3 comprises 17 residues. Germline V gives CDR1 SGHAT, CDR2 FQDESV (reference sequence). The V segment lost 4 bases and the J segment 1 base; nucleotides outside the gene matches: 9. CDR3 sequence: CASSSPRQGAENTEAFF. DNA of the CDR3: TGTGCCAGCAGCTCACCGAGACAGGGGGCGGAGAACACTGAAGCTTTCTTT.

This clone is a singleton in its sample. This rearrangement joins TRBV5-6 to TRBJ1-1; TRBD1 might be the D (5 bases). CDR1 is SGHDT and CDR2 is YYEEEE in the germline V gene. Trimming stripped 2 bases from V and 8 bases from J, with 7 bases between. The CDR3 runs to 11 residues. CDR3 nucleotide sequence: TGTGCCAGCAGCTTAACAGGAGAAGCTTTCTTT. It codes for CASSLTGEAFF.

The chain employs TRBV20-1 and TRBJ2-7, with D possibly TRBD2 on 5 matching bases. The CDR3 has 12 amino acids. Trimming stripped 1 base from V and 4 bases from J, with 8 bases between. Per germline, CDR1 DFQATT and CDR2 SNEGSKA (reference sequence). This chain's CDR3 is CSARAVAYEQYF. CDR3 in DNA: TGCAGTGCTAGAGCGGTAGCGTACGAGCAGTACTTC.

This clone is judged medium-sized. The rearrangement links TRBV19 to TRBJ1-4; 8 bases fit TRBD1. Germline V gene lookup returns CDR1 LNHDA and CDR2 SQIVND (reference sequence). The CDR3 is 15 amino acids. V was clipped by 4 bases and J by 10 bases; unmatched bases: 11. CDR3 nucleotides: TGTGCCAGTAGTACTGGACAGGGTGGTATTGGAAAACTGTTTTTT. Amino acid sequence: CASSTGQGGIGKLFF.

Worth noting for this clone: One end of the junction varies from germline; a read error may be responsible. This chain connects TRBV5-8 to TRBJ2-6; TRBD2 is a possible D gene (6 bases). CDR3 length: 15 amino acids. Germline lookup yields CDR1 SGHTS and CDR2 YDEGEE. The CDR3 here is CASSRGVTGGNVLTF. The CDR3 DNA reads TGTGCCAGCAGCCGCGGGGTGACTGGGGGCAACGTCCTGACTTTC.

V and J are TRBV6-5 and TRBJ2-2; no firm D call. Trimming cost V 4 bases and J 4 bases, with 7 bases left between them. The germline V gene encodes CDR1 MNHEY and CDR2 SVGAGI. There are 13 residues in the CDR3. CDR3 sequence reads: CASSSVGTGELFF. The CDR3, as DNA: TGTGCCAGCAGTTCCGTGGGCACCGGGGAGCTGTTTTTT.

The chain employs TRBV11-2 and TRBJ2-1; 10 bases fit TRBD2. The J segment lost 6 bases and the V segment lost 5 bases, leaving 7 bases of the junction unmatched. The CDR3 length is 15 residues. CDR1 and CDR2 from the germline V gene are SGHAT and FQNNGV. CDR3 sequence (DNA): TGTGCCAGCAGCGTCCTAGCGGGAGTAGGCAATGAGCAGTTCTTC. Its protein product is CASSVLAGVGNEQFF.

Sample share makes this clone medium-sized. The chain combines TRBV6-1 with TRBJ2-7, with 11 bases lining up with TRBD2. Per germline, CDR1 MNHNS and CDR2 SASEGT. The CDR3 length is 14 residues. V was clipped by 6 bases and J by 0 bases; unmatched bases: 1. CDR3 amino acids: CASRLAGASYEQYF. Written as DNA, the CDR3 is TGTGCCAGCAGACTAGCGGGGGCCTCCTACGAGCAGTACTTC.

There are a few counts of this clone. V and J are TRBV12-3 or TRBV12-4 and TRBJ1-1, with 8 bases fitting TRBD1. This CDR3 contains 14 residues. Unmatched junction bases numbered 4, after V lost 6 bases and J lost 1 base. CDR3 loop: CASSSGTGNTEAFF. CDR3 bases: TGTGCCAGCAGCTCAGGGACAGGGAACACTGAAGCTTTCTTT.

The chain joins TRBV30 to TRBJ1-5; TRBD1 is a possible D gene (5 bases). The V gene lost 2 bases and the J gene lost 5 bases, with 10 bases spanning the gap. The CDR3 contains 13 residues. Looked up from germline, CDR1 is GTSNPN and CDR2 is SVGIG (reference sequence). The CDR3 loop is CAWSRTSDQPQHF. The CDR3 nucleotides read TGTGCCTGGAGTCGGACAAGCGATCAGCCCCAGCATTTT.

The rearrangement joins TRBV20-1 to TRBJ1-1; D gene uncertain. The germline gives CDR1 DFQATT, CDR2 SNEGSKA (reference sequence). The CDR3 is 12 residues long. Trimming removed 3 bases from V and 5 bases from J, with 10 bases in between. CDR3 DNA: TGCAGTGCTAGCAGTGTTTTAACTGAAGCTTTCTTT. Translation: CSASSVLTEAFF.

The genes are TRBV5-1 and TRBJ1-1; D uncertain. Trimming shortened V by 3 bases and J by 3 bases, and 9 bases separated the two germline ends. The germline CDR1 and CDR2 sequences are SGHRS and YFSETQ. This CDR3 is built from 13 residues. CDR3 amino acids: CASSSRLDTEAFF. CDR3 nucleotide sequence: TGCGCCAGCAGCTCGAGGTTGGACACTGAAGCTTTCTTT.

Many counts were recorded for this clone. V and J are TRBV11-3 and TRBJ1-1; possible D gene TRBD1, 6 bases. CDR1 SGHNT and CDR2 YENEEA come from the germline V gene. The CDR3 is 14 residues long. The V gene lost 5 bases and the J gene lost 1 base, with 11 bases spanning the gap. The CDR3 coding sequence is TGTGCCAGCAGCCTCGGGGGCCCGAACACTGAAGCTTTCTTT. This translates into CASSLGGPNTEAFF.

By share of the sample, this clone is medium-sized. This chain links TRBV11-3 with TRBJ1-1; D possibly corresponds to TRBD1 (5 bases). The germline CDR1 and CDR2 sequences are SGHNT and YENEEA. V gave up 0 bases and J gave up 3 bases, with 11 bases separating them. The CDR3 extends over 15 amino acids. CDR3 residues: CASSLESRAYTEAFF. CDR3 DNA sequence: TGTGCCAGCAGCTTAGAATCCAGGGCCTACACTGAAGCTTTCTTT.

The chain is built from TRBV20-1 and TRBJ1-1, with D uncertain. Germline V gene lookup returns CDR1 DFQATT and CDR2 SNEGSKA (reference sequence). The V end lost 0 bases, the J end lost 13 bases, and 24 bases lay between the germline ends. The CDR3 covers 15 residues. The CDR3 DNA reads as TGCAGTGCTAGAGATCAGTGGACCATGAACACTGTTGGTTTCTTT. Its translation is CSARDQWTMNTVGFF.

The chain couples TRBV6-1 to TRBJ2-7; the D gene could be TRBD1 or TRBD2 (6 bases each). The germline V gene encodes CDR1 MNHNS and CDR2 SASEGT. The V end lost 7 bases, the J end lost 3 bases, and 22 bases lay between the germline ends. This CDR3 spans 16 amino acids. The CDR3, as DNA: TGTGCCAGCAAACGGGGGCTAGCAGGAGACCTCTACGAGCAGTACTTC. This encodes CASKRGLAGDLYEQYF.

At least ten counts were recorded for this clone. The chain carries TRBV9 and TRBJ2-1, with 12 bases matching TRBD2. The CDR3 is made up of 17 amino acids. Germline CDR1 reads SGDLS; CDR2 reads YYNGEE. Trimming removed 3 bases from V and 7 bases from J; junction bases left unmatched: 11. CDR3 in DNA: TGTGCCAGCAGCGAGAGCCCGGGACTAGCGGGCTCGAATGAGCAGTTCTTC. This sequence encodes CASSESPGLAGSNEQFF.

Remarks on this clone: The missing conserved phenylalanine or tryptophan at the end of this CDR3 makes a read error likely. The limits of the CDR3 on the DNA are not certain, so only TCRdb's listed CDR3 is given. The J gene is TRBJ2-3, the V gene TRBV19; TRBD1 is the table's D call and was not checked against the DNA. The CDR3 is 16 residues long, ends included. The germline V gene has CDR1 LNHDA and CDR2 SQIVND (reference sequence). CDR3 loop: CASSIDEGGRLDTLYY.

The chain recombines TRBV7-2 with TRBJ2-1, with 9 bases matching TRBD1. Germline CDR1 reads SGHTA; CDR2 reads FQGNSA. With V trimmed by 2 bases and J by 7 bases, 3 bases remained unmatched. The CDR3 contains 14 residues. The CDR3 DNA is TGTGCCAGCAGCTTACGGGACAGGGCGAATGAGCAGTTCTTC. Translated, it gives CASSLRDRANEQFF.

This clone was counted only a few times. The genes are TRBV7-9 and TRBJ1-2, with D uncertain. V was trimmed by 1 base and J by 2 bases, leaving 8 bases between them. This CDR3 comprises 14 residues. CDR1 and CDR2 (germline): SEHNR, FQNEAQ (reference sequence). CDR3 region: CASSLDWGNYGYTF. The CDR3 nucleotides read TGTGCCAGCAGCTTAGATTGGGGAAACTATGGCTACACCTTC.

The chain couples TRBV20-1 to TRBJ2-7; 8 nucleotides line up with TRBD1. CDR1 is DFQATT and CDR2 is SNEGSKA in the germline V gene (reference sequence). Unmatched junction bases numbered 9, after V lost 4 bases and J lost 1 base. The CDR3 is 15 residues long. In DNA form, the CDR3 reads TGCAGTGCTAATTACAGGGGGAATGTATCCTACGAGCAGTACTTC. It yields the protein CSANYRGNVSYEQYF.

This chain connects TRBV12-3 or TRBV12-4 to TRBJ1-1; TRBD1 matches at 8 bases. CDR3 length equals 15 residues. Trimming cost V 7 bases and J 1 base; bases outside gene matches: 8. In nucleotides, the CDR3 is TGTGCCAGCACCCTCCTGGGACAGGCGAACACTGAAGCTTTCTTT. Translating gives CASTLLGQANTEAFF.